The clone carrying this TCR beta chain was found once. The antigen remains undetermined. The CDR3 is 16 residues long. Trimming stripped 3 bases from V and 0 bases from J, with 12 bases between. Germline assignment: CDR1 SGHTA and CDR2 FQGNSA. The time point is: 2014-2015 season, pre-vaccination. The sample belongs to a study of follicular helper T cells after annual influenza vaccination. The assay was immunoSEQ multiplex PCR, and TCRdb's table has in-frame clones only and misses some. The sample has several thousand clones; 82% are singletons. Findings and caveats of the study: Productive TCRB sequences came from only roughly 8.5-23% of cells.

This sequence joins TRBV7-2 and TRBJ2-1; maybe TRBD2 (7 bases). This TCR came from an adult who received the influenza vaccine. The specimen was CXCR5+ CD38- circulating T follicular helper cells from blood, collected on the day of influenza vaccination. Described subset: circulating Tfh, non-naive CD4+CXCR5+PD-1+ (ICOS+CD38+ or ICOS-CD38-). The CDR3 spells CASSFGGGVSYNEQFF. The CDR3 coding sequence is TGTGCCAGCAGCTTTGGAGGGGGGGTCTCCTACAATGAGCAGTTCTTC.